This T cell receptor (beta chain) appears in the sequencing data of a study of CD8+ T cells in alopecia areata. Study information: Treated individuals took tofacitinib by mouth, 5 to 10 mg twice daily. The percentage of affected scalp area served as the score of severity for treated patients.

Following extraction, RNA underwent reverse transcription to cDNA, which served as the sequencing template. Repertoires were generated with immunoSEQ multiplex PCR, while TCRdb's copy carries only in-frame clones and drops some. The sample holds about 180,000 clones, roughly half seen once. Treatment indicated: oral pan-JAK inhibitor, 5-10 mg twice daily. The sequence was obtained from a human donor with alopecia areata. Sequencing used CD8+ T cells sorted from blood, obtained around week 53, from a patient treated with tofacitinib.

The CDR3 loop reads CASSLDWGSSLHSPLHF. As DNA, the CDR3 is TGTGCCAGCAGCTTAGATTGGGGGAGCTCCTTGCATTCACCCCTCCACTTT. The chain employs TRBV11-2 and TRBJ1-6, with TRBD1 as a possible D gene (5 bases). The CDR3 totals 17 residues. Germline CDR1 SGHAT, CDR2 FQNNGV. V lost 0 bases to trimming and J lost 8 bases, with 17 bases between them.